This T cell receptor (beta chain) originates from a study of cytotoxic CD8 clonotypes in ibrutinib-treated CLL. For the study at large: Across the patients, about a dozen were relapsed/refractory, about 15 treatment-naive and approximately 18 IGHV unmutated.

The assay was immunoSEQ multiplex PCR, and TCRdb's table has in-frame clones only and misses some. The sample yields 55,000 to 80,000 clones, approximately 57% seen once. V was cut by 0 bases and J by 2 bases, with 10 bases left in between. The CDR3 has 15 amino acids. CDR1 and CDR2 (germline): LNHDA, SQIVND (reference sequence). The V and J genes are TRBV19 and TRBJ2-5, with D unresolved. This specimen consisted of PBMCs, obtained after 12 months of ibrutinib treatment. The receptor was derived from a human donor with chronic lymphocytic leukemia. CDR3 sequence reads: CASSIELGRQETQYF. In DNA form, the CDR3 reads TGTGCCAGTAGTATAGAATTGGGCAGGCAAGAGACCCAGTACTTC.